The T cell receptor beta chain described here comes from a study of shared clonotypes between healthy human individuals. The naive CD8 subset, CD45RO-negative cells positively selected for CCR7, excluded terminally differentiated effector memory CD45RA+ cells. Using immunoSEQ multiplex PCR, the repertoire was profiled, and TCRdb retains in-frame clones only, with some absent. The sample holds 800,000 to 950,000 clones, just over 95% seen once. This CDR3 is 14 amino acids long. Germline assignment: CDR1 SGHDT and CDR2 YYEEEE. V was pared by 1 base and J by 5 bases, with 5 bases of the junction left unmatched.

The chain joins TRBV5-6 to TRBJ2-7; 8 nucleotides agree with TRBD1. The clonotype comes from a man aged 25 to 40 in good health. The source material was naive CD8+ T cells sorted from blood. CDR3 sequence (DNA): TGTGCCAGCAGCTTGTCCAGGGGGCGGCACGAGCAGTACTTC. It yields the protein CASSLSRGRHEQYF.